The T cell receptor beta chain under discussion was sequenced for a study of T cell responses to AZD1222 COVID-19 vaccine. Study-wide results and caveats: Most donors were white British, females outnumbered males, and clonal diversity was possibly underestimated. Unmutated variant regions are reportedly the target of nearly half of TCRs that are spike-specific.

TCRdb keeps only in-frame clones here, not all; method: immunoSEQ multiplex PCR. The sample yields roughly 120,000 clones, around 87% seen once. A note on this clone: Its antigen is unidentified.

Germline V gene data show CDR1 as SGHRS and CDR2 as YFSETQ. J gave up 6 bases and V 2 bases, and 9 bases lay outside the gene matches. The CDR3 loop spans 15 amino acids. The TCR comes from an adult who received the AZD1222 COVID-19 vaccine. V gene TRBV5-1 combines with J gene TRBJ2-3; 7 bases align to TRBD1. Specimen: peripheral blood, collected 28 days after the second AZD1222 dose. The CDR3, as DNA: TGCGCCAGCAGCTTTGGGACAGTAGCAGGGGATACGCAGTATTTT. Its protein is CASSFGTVAGDTQYF.